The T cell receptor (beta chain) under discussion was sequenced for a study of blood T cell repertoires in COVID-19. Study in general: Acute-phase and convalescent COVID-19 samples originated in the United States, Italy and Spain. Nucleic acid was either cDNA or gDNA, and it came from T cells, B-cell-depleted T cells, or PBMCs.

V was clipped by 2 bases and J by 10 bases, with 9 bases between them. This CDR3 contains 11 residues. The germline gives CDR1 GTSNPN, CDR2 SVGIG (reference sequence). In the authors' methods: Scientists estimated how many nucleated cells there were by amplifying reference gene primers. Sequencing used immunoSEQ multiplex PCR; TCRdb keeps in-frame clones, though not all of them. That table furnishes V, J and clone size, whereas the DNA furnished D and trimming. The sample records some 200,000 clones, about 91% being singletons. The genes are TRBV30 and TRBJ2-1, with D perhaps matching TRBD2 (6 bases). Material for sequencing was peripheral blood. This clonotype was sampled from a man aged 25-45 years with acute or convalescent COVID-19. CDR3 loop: CAWSPLAEQFF. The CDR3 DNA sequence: TGTGCCTGGAGTCCCCTAGCGGAGCAGTTCTTC.